These T cell receptor beta chains were read from a single sample in a study of cytomegalovirus exposure and HLA in healthy donors. Assay used: immunoSEQ multiplex PCR; TCRdb lists only in-frame clones, some missing. The sample has some 76,000 clones, approximately 94% seen once. The sample comprised PBMCs. The origin of the receptors is a woman aged 18-29 years in good health and CMV-seropositive. CDR3s include the opening cysteine and the closing phenylalanine or tryptophan. The order of the fields is J gene, D gene, clone size, V gene, CDR3 DNA, CDR3 protein. D genes are given only for firm matches. Clone size is not always given. Where it is, it says once, few, many or a class for expanded clones.

>TRBJ2-7|.|.|TRBV19
TGTGCCAGTAGTTTAGGAGTAGAGAGCGAGCAGTACTTC
CASSLGVESEQYF
>TRBJ1-6|TRBD1|.|TRBV18
TGTGCCAGCTCACCAGATCGGACAGGGGCTAATTCACCCCTCCACTTT
CASSPDRTGANSPLHF
>TRBJ1-5|.|once|TRBV19
TGTGCCAGTAGTATGGCAGGCAATCAGCCCCAGCATTTT
CASSMAGNQPQHF
>TRBJ2-6|TRBD1|.|TRBV29-1
TGCAGCGCACCAACAGGGGGCGCTTTATCTGGGGCCAACGTCCTGACTTTC
CSAPTGGALSGANVLTF
>TRBJ1-2|TRBD1|once|TRBV2
TGTGCCAGCAGACCCCTCACAGGGGACTCGGGCTATGGCTACACCTTC
CASRPLTGDSGYGYTF
>TRBJ2-7|.|.|TRBV6-1
TGTGCCAGCAGTGAATTTGGCAGTTCCTCCTACGAGCAGTACTTC
CASSEFGSSSYEQYF
>TRBJ1-4|.|.|TRBV30
TGTGCCTCCTCCGGGATCCTAAATGAAAAACTGTTTTTT
CASSGILNEKLFF
>TRBJ2-7|.|.|TRBV19
TGTGCCAGTAGTATAACGTCCGACAGGTACTCCTACGAGCAGTACTTC
CASSITSDRYSYEQYF
>TRBJ1-2|.|.|TRBV5-1
TGCGCCAGCAGCTTGAAATGGGACTTAAAGGGAGGTGGCTACACCTTC
CASSLKWDLKGGGYTF
>TRBJ1-1|.|.|TRBV28
TGTGCCAGCAGTTCAGAACAGGCGGCTGAAGCTTTCTTT
CASSSEQAAEAFF
>TRBJ2-2|.|.|TRBV7-2
TGTGCCAGCAGCCGCACAGGGCTCGGCGGGGAGCTGTTTTTT
CASSRTGLGGELFF
>TRBJ2-1|.|.|TRBV28
TGTGCCAGCAGTACTCTAAGGGGGGGGGACAATGAGCAGTTCTTC
CASSTLRGGDNEQFF
>TRBJ1-1|.|.|TRBV14
TGTGCCAGCAGCCAAGATCCGGGGGGCACTGAAGCTTTCTTT
CASSQDPGGTEAFF
>TRBJ2-5|TRBD2|.|TRBV7-8
TGTGCCAGCATCCTAGGACTAGCGGTGTACCAAGAGACCCAGTACTTC
CASILGLAVYQETQYF
>TRBJ2-7|TRBD1|.|TRBV9
TGTGCCAGCAGCGTAGAGGGACAGAGCTCCTACGAGCAGTACTTC
CASSVEGQSSYEQYF
>TRBJ2-5|TRBD1|.|TRBV9
TGTGCCAGCAGCGTCGGGACAGGGGTTTCGGAGACCCAGTACTTC
CASSVGTGVSETQYF
>TRBJ1-1|TRBD1|.|TRBV4-1
TGCGCCAGCAGCCAAGACCCAGGGGGCCTGAACACTGAAGCTTTCTTT
CASSQDPGGLNTEAFF
>TRBJ2-3|.|once|TRBV27
TGTGCCAGCAGTTTATTAAGGCAGGACACTAGCACAGATACGCAGTATTTT
CASSLLRQDTSTDTQYF
>TRBJ1-1|.|once|TRBV11-2
TGTGCCAGCAGCCCCTTGACAGGCACCAACACTGAAGCTTTCTTT
CASSPLTGTNTEAFF
>TRBJ2-1|.|.|TRBV19
TGTGCCAGTAGTGGGGCAGGGTGCTCCTACAATGAGCAGTTCTTC
CASSGAGCSYNEQFF